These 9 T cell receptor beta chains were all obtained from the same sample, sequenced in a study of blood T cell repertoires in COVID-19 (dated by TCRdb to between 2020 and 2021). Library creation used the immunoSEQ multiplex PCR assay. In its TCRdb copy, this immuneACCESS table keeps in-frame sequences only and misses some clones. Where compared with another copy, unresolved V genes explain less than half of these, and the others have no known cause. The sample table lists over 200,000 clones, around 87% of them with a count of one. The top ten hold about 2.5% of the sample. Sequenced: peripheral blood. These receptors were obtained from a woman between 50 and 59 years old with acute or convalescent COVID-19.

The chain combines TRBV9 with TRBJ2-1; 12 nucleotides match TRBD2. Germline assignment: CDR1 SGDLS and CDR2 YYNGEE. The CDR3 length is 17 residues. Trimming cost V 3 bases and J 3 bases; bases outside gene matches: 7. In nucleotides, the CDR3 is TGTGCCAGCAGCGGGTATCCGACTAGCGGGGGCTACAATGAGCAGTTCTTC. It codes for CASSGYPTSGGYNEQFF.

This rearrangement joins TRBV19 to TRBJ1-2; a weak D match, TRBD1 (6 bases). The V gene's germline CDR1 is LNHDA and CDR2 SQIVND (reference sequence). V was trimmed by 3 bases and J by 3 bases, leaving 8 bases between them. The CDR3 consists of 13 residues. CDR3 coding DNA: TGTGCCAGTAGTATGGGGGCTGACTATGGCTACACCTTC. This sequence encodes CASSMGADYGYTF.

CDR3 in DNA: TGTGCCAGCTCACCCTACTTTCAGGGCTCTGGGGCCAACGTCCTGACTTTC. Protein product: CASSPYFQGSGANVLTF. The J gene is TRBJ2-6, the V gene TRBV18; D is possibly TRBD1 (5 bases). The CDR3 is 17 residues long. Germline CDR1 KGHSH, CDR2 LQKENI. V lost 3 bases, J lost 0 bases, and 12 bases lay in between.

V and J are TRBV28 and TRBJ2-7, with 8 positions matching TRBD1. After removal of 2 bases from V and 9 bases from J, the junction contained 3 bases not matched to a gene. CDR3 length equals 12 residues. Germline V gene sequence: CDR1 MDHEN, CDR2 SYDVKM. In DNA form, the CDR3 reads TGTGCCAGCAGTTTAAGACAGGGGCCGCAGTACTTC. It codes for CASSLRQGPQYF. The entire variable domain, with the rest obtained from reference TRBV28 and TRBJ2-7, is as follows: DVKVTQSSRYLVKRTGEKVFLECVQDMDHENMFWYRQDPGLGLRLIYFSYDVKMKEKGDIPEGYSVSREKKERFSLILESASTNQTSMYLCASSLRQGPQYFGPGTRLTVT.

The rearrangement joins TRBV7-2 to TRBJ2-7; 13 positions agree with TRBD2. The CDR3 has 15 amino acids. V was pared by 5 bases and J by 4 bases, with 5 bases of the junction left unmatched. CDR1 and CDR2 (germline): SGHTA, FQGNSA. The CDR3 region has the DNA TGTGCCAGCAGCCAGGGACTAGCGGGATCTTACGAGCAGTACTTC. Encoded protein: CASSQGLAGSYEQYF.

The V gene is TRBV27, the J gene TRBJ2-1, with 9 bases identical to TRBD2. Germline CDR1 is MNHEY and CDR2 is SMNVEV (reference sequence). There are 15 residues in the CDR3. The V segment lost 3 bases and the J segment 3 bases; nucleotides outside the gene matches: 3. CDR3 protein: CASSFRLAVYNEQFF. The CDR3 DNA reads TGTGCCAGCAGTTTTCGACTAGCGGTCTACAATGAGCAGTTCTTC.

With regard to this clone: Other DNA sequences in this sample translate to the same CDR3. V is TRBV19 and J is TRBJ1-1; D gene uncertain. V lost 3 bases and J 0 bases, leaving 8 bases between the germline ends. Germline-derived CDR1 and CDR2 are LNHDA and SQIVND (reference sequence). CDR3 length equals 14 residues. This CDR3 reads CASSMVAMNTEAFF. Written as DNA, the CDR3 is TGTGCCAGTAGTATGGTAGCTATGAACACTGAAGCTTTCTTT.

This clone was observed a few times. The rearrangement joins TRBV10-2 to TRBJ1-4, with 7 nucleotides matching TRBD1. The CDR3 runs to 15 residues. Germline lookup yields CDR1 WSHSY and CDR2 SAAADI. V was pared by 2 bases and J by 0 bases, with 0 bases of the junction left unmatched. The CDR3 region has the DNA TGCGCCAGCAGTGAGAGGGGGCCAACTAATGAAAAACTGTTTTTT. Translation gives CASSERGPTNEKLFF.

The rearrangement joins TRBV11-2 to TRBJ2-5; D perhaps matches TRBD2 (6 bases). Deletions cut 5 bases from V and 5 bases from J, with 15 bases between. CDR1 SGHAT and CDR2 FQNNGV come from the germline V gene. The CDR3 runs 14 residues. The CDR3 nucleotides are TGTGCCAGCAGCGCCGCGGGGTCTCGGGAGACCCAGTACTTC. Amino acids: CASSAAGSRETQYF.